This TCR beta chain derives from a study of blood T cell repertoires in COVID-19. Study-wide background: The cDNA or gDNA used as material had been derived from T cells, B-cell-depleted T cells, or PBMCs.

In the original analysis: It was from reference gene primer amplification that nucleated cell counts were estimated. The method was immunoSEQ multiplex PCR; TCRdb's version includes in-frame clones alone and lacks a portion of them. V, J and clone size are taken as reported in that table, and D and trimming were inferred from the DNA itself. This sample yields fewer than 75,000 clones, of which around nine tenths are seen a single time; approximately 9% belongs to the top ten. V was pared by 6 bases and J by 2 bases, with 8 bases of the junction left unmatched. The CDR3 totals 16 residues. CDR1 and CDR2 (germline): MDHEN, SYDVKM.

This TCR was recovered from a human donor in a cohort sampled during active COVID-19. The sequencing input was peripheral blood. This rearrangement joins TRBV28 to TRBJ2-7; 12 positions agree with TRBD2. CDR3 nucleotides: TGTGCCAGCAGCCTCTATCGACTAGCGGGAGCCTACGAGCAGTACTTC. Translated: CASSLYRLAGAYEQYF.